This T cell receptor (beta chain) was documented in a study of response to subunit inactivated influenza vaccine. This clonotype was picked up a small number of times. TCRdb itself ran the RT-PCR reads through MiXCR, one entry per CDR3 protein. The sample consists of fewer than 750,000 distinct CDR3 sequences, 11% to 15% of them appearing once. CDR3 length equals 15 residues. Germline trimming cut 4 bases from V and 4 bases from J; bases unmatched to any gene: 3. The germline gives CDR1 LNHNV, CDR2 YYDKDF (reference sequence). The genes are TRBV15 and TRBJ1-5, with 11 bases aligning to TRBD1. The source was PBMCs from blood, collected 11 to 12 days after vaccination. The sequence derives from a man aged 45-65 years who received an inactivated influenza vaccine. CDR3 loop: CATSIGQGANQPQHF. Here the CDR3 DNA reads TGTGCCACCAGCATAGGACAGGGGGCGAATCAGCCCCAGCATTTT.